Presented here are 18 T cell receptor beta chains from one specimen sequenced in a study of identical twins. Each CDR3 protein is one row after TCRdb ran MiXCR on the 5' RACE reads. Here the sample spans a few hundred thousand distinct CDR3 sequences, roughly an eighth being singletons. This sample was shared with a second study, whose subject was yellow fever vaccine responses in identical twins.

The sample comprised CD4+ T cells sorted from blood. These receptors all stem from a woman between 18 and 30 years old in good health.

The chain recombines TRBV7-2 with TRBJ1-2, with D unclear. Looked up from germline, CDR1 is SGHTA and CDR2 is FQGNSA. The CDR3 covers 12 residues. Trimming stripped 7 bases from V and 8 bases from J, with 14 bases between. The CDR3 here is CASTLDSVGYTF. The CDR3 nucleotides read TGTGCCAGCACCCTGGATTCAGTCGGCTACACCTTC.

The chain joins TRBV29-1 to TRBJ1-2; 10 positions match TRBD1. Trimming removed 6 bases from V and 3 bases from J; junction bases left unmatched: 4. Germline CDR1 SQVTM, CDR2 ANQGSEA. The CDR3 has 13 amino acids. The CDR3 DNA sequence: TGCAGCGTGATGGGGACAGGGGACTATGGCTACACCTTC. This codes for CSVMGTGDYGYTF.

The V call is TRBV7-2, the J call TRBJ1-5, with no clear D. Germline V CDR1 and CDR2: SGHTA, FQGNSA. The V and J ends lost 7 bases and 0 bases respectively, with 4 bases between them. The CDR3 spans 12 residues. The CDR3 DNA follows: TGTGCCAGCATGGATAGCAATCAGCCCCAGCATTTT. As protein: CASMDSNQPQHF.

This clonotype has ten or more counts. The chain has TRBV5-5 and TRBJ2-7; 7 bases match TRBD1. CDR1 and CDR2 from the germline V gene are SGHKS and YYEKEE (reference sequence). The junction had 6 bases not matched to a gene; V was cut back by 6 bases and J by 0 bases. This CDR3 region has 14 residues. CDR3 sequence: CASIEGAFSYEQYF. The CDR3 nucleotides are TGTGCCAGCATCGAGGGGGCATTCTCCTACGAGCAGTACTTC.

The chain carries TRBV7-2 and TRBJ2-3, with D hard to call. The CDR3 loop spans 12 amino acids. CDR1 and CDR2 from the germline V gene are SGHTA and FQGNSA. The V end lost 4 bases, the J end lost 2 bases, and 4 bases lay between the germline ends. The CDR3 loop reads CASSWSTDTQYF. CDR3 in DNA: TGTGCCAGCAGCTGGTCCACAGATACGCAGTATTTT.

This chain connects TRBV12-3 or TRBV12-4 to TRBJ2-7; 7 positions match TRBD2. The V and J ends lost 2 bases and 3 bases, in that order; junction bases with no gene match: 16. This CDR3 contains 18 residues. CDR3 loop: CASSLRPPGTTPLYEQYF. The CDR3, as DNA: TGTGCCAGCAGTTTAAGACCCCCAGGGACTACCCCACTCTACGAGCAGTACTTC.

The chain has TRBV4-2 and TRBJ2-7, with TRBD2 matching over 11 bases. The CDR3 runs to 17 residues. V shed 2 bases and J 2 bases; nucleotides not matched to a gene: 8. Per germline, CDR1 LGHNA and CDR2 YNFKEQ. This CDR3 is CASSQNEGLAVPYEQYF. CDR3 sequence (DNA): TGTGCCAGCAGCCAAAACGAGGGACTAGCGGTACCCTACGAGCAGTACTTC.

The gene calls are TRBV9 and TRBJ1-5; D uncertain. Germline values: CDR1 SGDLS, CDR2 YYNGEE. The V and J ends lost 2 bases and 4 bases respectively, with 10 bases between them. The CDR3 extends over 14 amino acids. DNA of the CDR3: TGTGCCAGCAGCGTCACGAGTTTTAATCAGCCCCAGCATTTT. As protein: CASSVTSFNQPQHF.

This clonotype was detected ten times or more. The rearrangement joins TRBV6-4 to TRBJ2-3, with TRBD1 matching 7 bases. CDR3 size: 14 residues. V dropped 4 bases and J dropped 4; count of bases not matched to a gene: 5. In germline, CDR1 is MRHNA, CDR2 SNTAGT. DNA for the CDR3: TGTGCCAGCAGTGCAGGGACAGACTCAGATACGCAGTATTTT. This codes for CASSAGTDSDTQYF.

Written as DNA, the CDR3 is TGTGCCAGCGGCGTGGGGAAATACGAGCAGTACTTC. Its translation: CASGVGKYEQYF. The chain is built from TRBV6-6 and TRBJ2-7; D remains unclear. Trimming pared 8 bases from V and 4 bases from J, leaving 12 bases between. The CDR3 loop spans 12 amino acids. Germline V gene lookup returns CDR1 MNHNY and CDR2 SVGAGI (reference sequence).

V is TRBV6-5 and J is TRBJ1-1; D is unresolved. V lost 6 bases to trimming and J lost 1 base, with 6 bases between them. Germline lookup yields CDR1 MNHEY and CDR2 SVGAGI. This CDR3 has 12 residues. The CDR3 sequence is CASSKGNTEAFF. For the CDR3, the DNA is TGTGCCAGCAGCAAAGGGAACACTGAAGCTTTCTTT.

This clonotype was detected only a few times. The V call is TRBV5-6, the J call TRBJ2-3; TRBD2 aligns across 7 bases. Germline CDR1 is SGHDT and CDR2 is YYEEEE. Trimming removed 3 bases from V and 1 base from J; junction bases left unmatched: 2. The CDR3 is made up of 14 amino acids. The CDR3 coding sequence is TGTGCCAGCAGCTGGAGCGGGGGCACAGATACGCAGTATTTT. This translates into CASSWSGGTDTQYF. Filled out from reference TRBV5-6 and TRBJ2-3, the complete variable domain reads DAGVTQSPTHLIKTRGQQVTLRCSPKSGHDTVSWYQQALGQGPQFIFQYYEEEERQRGNFPDRFSGHQFPNYSSELNVNALLLGDSALYLCASSWSGGTDTQYFGPGTRLTVL.

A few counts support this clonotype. The CDR3 DNA reads TGTGCCAGCTCACCACTAGGGAACCAAGATACGCAGTATTTT. Translating it yields CASSPLGNQDTQYF. The rearrangement joins TRBV18 to TRBJ2-3; no firm D call. Per germline, CDR1 KGHSH and CDR2 LQKENI. The CDR3 loop spans 14 amino acids. Trimming left V 1 base short and J 5 bases short, with 10 bases between. The full variable domain, completed using reference TRBV18 and TRBJ2-3, is NAGVMQNPRHLVRRRGQEARLRCSPMKGHSHVYWYRQLPEEGLKFMVYLQKENIIDESGMPKERFSAEFPKEGPSILRIQQVVRGDSAAYFCASSPLGNQDTQYFGPGTRLTVL.

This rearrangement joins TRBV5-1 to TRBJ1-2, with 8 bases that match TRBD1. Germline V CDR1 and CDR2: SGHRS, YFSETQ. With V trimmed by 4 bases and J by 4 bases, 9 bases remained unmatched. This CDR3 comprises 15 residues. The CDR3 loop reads CASSLDRGGRYGYTF. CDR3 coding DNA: TGCGCCAGCAGCCTCGACAGGGGAGGACGCTATGGCTACACCTTC.

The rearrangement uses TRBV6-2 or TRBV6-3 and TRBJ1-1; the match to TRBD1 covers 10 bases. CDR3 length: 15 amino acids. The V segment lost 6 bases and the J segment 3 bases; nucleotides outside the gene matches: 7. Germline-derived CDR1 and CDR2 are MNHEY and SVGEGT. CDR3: CASRRQGAGYTEAFF. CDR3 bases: TGTGCCAGCAGAAGACAGGGGGCGGGGTACACTGAAGCTTTCTTT.

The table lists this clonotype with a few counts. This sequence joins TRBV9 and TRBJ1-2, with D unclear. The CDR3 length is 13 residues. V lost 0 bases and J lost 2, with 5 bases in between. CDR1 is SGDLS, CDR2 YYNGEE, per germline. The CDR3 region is CASSVGRNYGYTF. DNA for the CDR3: TGTGCCAGCAGCGTAGGCAGGAACTATGGCTACACCTTC. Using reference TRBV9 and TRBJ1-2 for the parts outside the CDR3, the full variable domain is DSGVTQTPKHLITATGQRVTLRCSPRSGDLSVYWYQQSLDQGLQFLIQYYNGEERAKGNILERFSAQQFPDLHSELNLSSLELGDSALYFCASSVGRNYGYTFGSGTRLTVV.

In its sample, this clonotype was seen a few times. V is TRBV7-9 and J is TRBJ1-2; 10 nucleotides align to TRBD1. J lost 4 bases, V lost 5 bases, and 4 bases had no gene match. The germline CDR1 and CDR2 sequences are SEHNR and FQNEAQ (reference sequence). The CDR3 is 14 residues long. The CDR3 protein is CASSGGTGVYGYTF. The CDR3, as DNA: TGTGCCAGCAGCGGGGGGACAGGGGTCTATGGCTACACCTTC.

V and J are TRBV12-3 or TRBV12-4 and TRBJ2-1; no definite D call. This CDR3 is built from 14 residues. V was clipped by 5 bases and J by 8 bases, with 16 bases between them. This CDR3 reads CASSEPQRGDEQFF. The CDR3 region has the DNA TGTGCCAGCAGTGAACCCCAACGTGGCGATGAGCAGTTCTTC.